The entry that follows covers one T cell receptor beta chain sequence. This clonotype is described as medium-sized (0.01 to 0.1%). The antigen it binds to is not known. Base qualities are not provided; no much larger clone lies one nucleotide away. This specimen's time point label, interpreted: sample taken at primary tumor resection. The donors were around 69 patients from the lung TRACERx cohort who had early-stage, untreated non-small cell lung cancer. Whole RNA extracted from tumor and nontumor lung tissue, or from cryopreserved PBMC samples, was used for TCR sequencing without cell sorting. Patients were selected for TCR sequencing only if sufficient RNA was available from at least two tumor regions. A lung pathologist reviewed the tumor and adjacent nontumor lung specimens before the specimens were selected. The library came from 5' RACE. TCRdb lists the instrument as NextSeq 500. In the TCR library protocol, a unique molecular identifier was attached to each TCR cDNA molecule so that PCR and sequencing errors could be corrected. On the study's bioinformatics: TCR identification, UMI-based error correction and CDR3 extraction were all carried out with Decombinator tools. Expanded TCRs were defined as those above a frequency of 2 per 1,000, corresponding to the top 1% of the tumor frequency distribution. Expanded tumor TCRs were classed as regional if statistically deemed absent (corrected P<0.05) from at least one tumor region, otherwise ubiquitous. Rényi diversity was computed with the R vegan package after subsampling each repertoire 100 times to 5,000 TCRs. CDR3 similarity networks were built from amino acid triplet string-kernel similarity, with CDR3s being connected when pairwise similarity was above 0.82. The public reads were reanalyzed by TCRdb: fastp trimming at Q25, MiXCR alignment, in-frame beta chains only. Duplicate CDR3 protein sequences are folded into a single record with the most common DNA and genes. Here the V and J calls rest on TCRdb's processing, not on the authors' analysis. The sample has some 7,000 distinct CDR3 sequences on record, about 3.2% of them singletons. More than 15% of the sample is in the top ten clones.

The data were taken from a study of spatial heterogeneity in lung cancer (dated by TCRdb to the late 2010s). About the study as a whole: Beta-chain transcripts were consistently detected in greater numbers than alpha-chain transcripts, which likely reflects a higher abundance of beta-chain transcripts. Nonsynonymous mutation counts, determined by whole-exome sequencing of tumor tissue, were related to TCR repertoire features. Both alpha and beta chains were TCR-sequenced in samples taken at surgery, namely 220 tumor regions, 62 to 70 matched nontumor lung samples and about 54 PBMC samples. In non-small cell lung cancer, the study made a quantitative comparison of TCR alpha and beta repertoires among multiple tumor regions, matched nontumor lung and blood. In tumor regions, TCR transcript counts showed a strong correlation with a T cell transcriptional module score derived from matched bulk RNA-seq. In the raw uncorrected reads, each unique combination of TCR and UMI appeared more than ten times on average. Broad study findings and their caveats: The number of expanded intratumoral alpha and beta TCRs correlated with the tumor nonsynonymous mutation count. Counts of ubiquitous and regional expanded TCRs were found to correlate with counts of ubiquitous and regional nonsynonymous mutations, respectively. Confirming at a functional level the hypothesis that regional TCRs recognize regional mutations was considered to require additional single-cell paired TCR alpha and beta sequencing. TCR-seq coverage of tumor T cells was estimated to be only approximately 7.3% for alpha chains and about 13% for beta chains.

CDR3 length: 13 amino acids, cysteine to phenylalanine. Just the 39-base CDR3 DNA is kept, in frame starting at base 1. CDR1 and CDR2 were assigned from the germline V gene as MNHEY and SVGEGT. Germline trimming: 5 bases from V, 4 bases from J; junction bases outside gene matches: 4. Sequenced here: lung tumor tissue, sampled at surgery. The receptor comes from a male donor with early-stage non-small cell lung cancer. The sequence links TRBV6-2 or TRBV6-3 to TRBJ2-5, and TRBD1 matches 7 of the central bases. The DNA reads as follows: TGTGCCAGCAGTAGACAGGGTTTAGAGACCCAGTACTTC. This codes for CASSRQGLETQYF.